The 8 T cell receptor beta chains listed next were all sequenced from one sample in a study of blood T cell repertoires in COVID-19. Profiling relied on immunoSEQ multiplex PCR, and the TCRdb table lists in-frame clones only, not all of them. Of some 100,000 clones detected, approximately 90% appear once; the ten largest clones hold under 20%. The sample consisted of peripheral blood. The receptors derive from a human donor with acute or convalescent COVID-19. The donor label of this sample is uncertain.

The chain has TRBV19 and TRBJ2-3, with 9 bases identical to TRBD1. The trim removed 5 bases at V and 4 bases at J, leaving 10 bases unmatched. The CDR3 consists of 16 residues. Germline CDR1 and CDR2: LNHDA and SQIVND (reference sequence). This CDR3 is CASSLTGQGLPDTQYF. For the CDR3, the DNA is TGTGCCAGTAGTTTGACGGGACAGGGTCTCCCAGATACGCAGTATTTT.

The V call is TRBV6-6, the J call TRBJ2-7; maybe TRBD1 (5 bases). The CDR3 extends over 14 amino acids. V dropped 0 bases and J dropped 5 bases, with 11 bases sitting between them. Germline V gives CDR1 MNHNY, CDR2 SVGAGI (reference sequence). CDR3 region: CASSYSETGHEQYF. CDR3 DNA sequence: TGTGCCAGCAGTTACTCGGAAACAGGTCACGAGCAGTACTTC.

As DNA, the CDR3 is TGTGCCAGCAGCCTGAAGCCTGGGACAGGGAAGGGCTATGGCTACACCTTC. Protein sequence: CASSLKPGTGKGYGYTF. This chain uses TRBV3-1 (or the pseudogene TRBV3-2) with TRBJ1-2, with 9 bases aligning to TRBD1. V gave up 4 bases and J gave up 4 bases; unmatched junction bases: 13. From germline, CDR1 is LGHDT and CDR2 YNNKEL (reference sequence). This CDR3 has 17 amino acids.

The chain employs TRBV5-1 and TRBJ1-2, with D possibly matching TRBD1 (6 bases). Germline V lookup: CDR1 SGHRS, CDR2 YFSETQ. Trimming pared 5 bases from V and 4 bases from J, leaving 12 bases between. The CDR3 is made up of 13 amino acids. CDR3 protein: CASRTRTAYGYTF. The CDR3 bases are TGCGCCAGCAGAACTAGGACAGCCTATGGCTACACCTTC. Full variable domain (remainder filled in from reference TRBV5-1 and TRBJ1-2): KAGVTQTPRYLIKTRGQQVTLSCSPISGHRSVSWYQQTPGQGLQFLFEYFSETQRNKGNFPGRFSGRQFSNSRSEMNVSTLELGDSALYLCASRTRTAYGYTFGSGTRLTVV.

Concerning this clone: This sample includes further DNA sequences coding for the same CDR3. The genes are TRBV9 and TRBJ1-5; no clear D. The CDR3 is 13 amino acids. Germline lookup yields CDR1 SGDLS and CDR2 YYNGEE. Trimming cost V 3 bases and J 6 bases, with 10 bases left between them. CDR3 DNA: TGTGCCAGCAGCGCACGGGAGGGTCAGCCCCAGCATTTT. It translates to CASSAREGQPQHF.

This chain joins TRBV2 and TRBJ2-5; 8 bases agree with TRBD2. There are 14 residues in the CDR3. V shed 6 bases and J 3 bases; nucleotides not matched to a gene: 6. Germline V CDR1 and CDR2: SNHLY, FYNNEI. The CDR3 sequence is CASRRGELKETQYF. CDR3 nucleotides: TGTGCCAGCAGGCGGGGGGAGCTAAAAGAGACCCAGTACTTC.

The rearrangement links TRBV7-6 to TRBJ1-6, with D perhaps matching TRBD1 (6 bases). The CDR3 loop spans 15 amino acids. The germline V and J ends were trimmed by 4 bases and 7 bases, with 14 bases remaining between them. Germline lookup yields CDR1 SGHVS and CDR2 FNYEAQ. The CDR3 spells CASSSDIGQNSPLHF. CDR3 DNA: TGTGCCAGCAGCTCAGACATCGGACAGAATTCACCCCTCCACTTT.

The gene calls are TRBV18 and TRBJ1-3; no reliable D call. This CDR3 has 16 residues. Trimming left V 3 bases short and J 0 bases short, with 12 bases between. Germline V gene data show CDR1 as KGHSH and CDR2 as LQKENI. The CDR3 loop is CASSPQDIVSGNTIYF. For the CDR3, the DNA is TGTGCCAGCTCACCTCAAGACATCGTCTCTGGAAACACCATATATTTT.